These T cell receptor beta chains were read from a single sample in a study of cytomegalovirus exposure and HLA in healthy donors. Here immunoSEQ multiplex PCR was the method, and the copy in TCRdb shows in-frame clones only, minus some. The data hold about 160,000 clones, with about 80% observed a single time. Sequencing was done on a sample of PBMCs. These receptors originate from a man between 18 and 35 years old in good health and CMV-seropositive. CDR3s include the opening cysteine and the closing phenylalanine or tryptophan. A D gene is named only where the DNA matches it firmly. Clone size is shown for a subset of rows, as once, few, many or a class of expanded clone.

TRBJ2-3 TRBV18 . . CASSPLDRSTDTQYF TGTGCCAGCTCACCACTAGATCGTAGCACAGATACGCAGTATTTT
TRBJ2-5 TRBV15 TRBD1 . CATSPDRGSLETQYF TGTGCCACCAGCCCCGACAGGGGTAGCTTGGAGACCCAGTACTTC
TRBJ2-2 TRBV6-5 TRBD2 . CASSYSGGRATGELFF TGTGCCAGCAGTTACTCTGGCGGGAGGGCTACCGGGGAGCTGTTTTTT
TRBJ2-7 TRBV29-1 . . CSVDVTGSAYEQYF TGCAGCGTCGACGTGACAGGTTCGGCCTACGAGCAGTACTTC
TRBJ2-2 TRBV6-5 . . CASSPSHTGELFF TGTGCCAGCAGCCCTAGTCATACCGGGGAGCTGTTTTTT
TRBJ2-5 TRBV10-1 . . CASSESGQVKETQYF TGCGCCAGCAGTGAGTCAGGACAAGTAAAAGAGACCCAGTACTTC
TRBJ2-1 TRBV5-6 TRBD1 . CASSSGQPYNEQFF TGTGCCAGCAGCTCGGGACAGCCGTACAATGAGCAGTTCTTC
TRBJ2-3 TRBV6-1 TRBD2 . CASIGLAGAWDTQYF TGTGCCAGCATCGGACTAGCTGGGGCATGGGATACGCAGTATTTT
TRBJ1-1 TRBV30 TRBD1 . CAWSITGGMNTEAFF TGTGCCTGGAGTATCACAGGGGGCATGAACACTGAAGCTTTCTTT
TRBJ2-5 TRBV7-8 . . CASSPWGTGETQYF TGTGCCAGCAGCCCCTGGGGAACAGGGGAGACCCAGTACTTC
TRBJ2-2 TRBV4-1 . . CASSQALRETNTGELFF TGCGCCAGCAGCCAAGCTCTAAGAGAAACGAACACCGGGGAGCTGTTTTTT
TRBJ2-1 TRBV2 . medium-sized CASTGGAGSDEQFF TGTGCCAGCACCGGGGGTGCCGGTAGCGATGAGCAGTTCTTC
TRBJ2-6 TRBV11-1 . few CASSLRVARSRANVLTF TGTGCCAGCAGCTTAAGAGTTGCTCGGTCTCGGGCCAACGTCCTGACTTTC
TRBJ2-3 TRBV6-1 TRBD2 . CASSDDGTSTDTQYF TGTGCCAGCAGTGACGATGGGACTAGCACTGATACGCAGTATTTT
TRBJ2-1 TRBV6-1 . . CASSEIGGITYNEQFF TGTGCCAGCAGTGAAATTGGGGGGATCACCTACAATGAGCAGTTCTTC
TRBJ2-1 TRBV27 TRBD2 . CASNPESGRVSYNEQFF TGTGCCAGCAATCCAGAGAGCGGGAGGGTCTCCTACAATGAGCAGTTCTTC
TRBJ1-5 TRBV18 . . CASSLRTDSNQPQHF TGTGCCAGCTCACTGCGGACAGATAGCAATCAGCCCCAGCATTTT
TRBJ2-3 TRBV7-8 TRBD1 . CASSRGQPGDTQYF TGTGCCAGCAGCAGGGGACAGCCTGGAGATACGCAGTATTTT